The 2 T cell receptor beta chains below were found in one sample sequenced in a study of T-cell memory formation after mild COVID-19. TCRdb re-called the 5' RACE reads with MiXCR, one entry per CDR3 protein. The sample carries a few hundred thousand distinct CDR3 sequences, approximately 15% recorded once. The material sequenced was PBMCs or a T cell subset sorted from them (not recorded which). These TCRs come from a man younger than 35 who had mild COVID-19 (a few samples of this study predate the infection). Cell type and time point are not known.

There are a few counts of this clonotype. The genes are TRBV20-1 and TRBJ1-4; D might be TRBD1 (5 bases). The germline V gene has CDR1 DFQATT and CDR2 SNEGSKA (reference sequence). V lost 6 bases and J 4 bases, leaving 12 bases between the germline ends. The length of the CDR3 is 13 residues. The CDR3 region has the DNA TGCAGTGCGTCGGGACGGGTTAATGAAAAACTGTTTTTT. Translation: CSASGRVNEKLFF.

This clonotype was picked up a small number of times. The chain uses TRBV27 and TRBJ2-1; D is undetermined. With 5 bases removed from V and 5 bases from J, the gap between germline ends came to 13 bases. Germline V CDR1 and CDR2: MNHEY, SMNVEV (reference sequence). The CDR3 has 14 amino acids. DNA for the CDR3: TGTGCCAGCAGTCCTAGTATGGGGAACAATGAGCAGTTCTTC. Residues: CASSPSMGNNEQFF.